This T cell receptor beta chain was identified during a study of shared clonotypes between healthy human individuals. Study context: Three CD4 naive, three CD4 memory, two CD8 naive and one CD8 memory plate were used per donor. Notes on the study in general: Among the subsets, naive ones generally showed larger estimated richness than memory ones. Apart from blood, nothing was sampled; tissue repertoires likely differ. With four donors compared, about 5.2% of naive CD4 clonotypes were shared.

Terminally differentiated effector memory CD45RA+ cells were left out of the naive CD8 fraction, which was CD45RO-negative and positively selected for CCR7. Concerning this clone itself: Its antigen is undetermined.

This CDR3 has 17 residues. Trimming left V 7 bases short and J 4 bases short, with 23 bases between. The germline gives CDR1 SNHLY, CDR2 FYNNEI. Produced via immunoSEQ multiplex PCR; TCRdb's table is partial and in-frame only. The sample includes about 2.1 million clones, more than 85% of them seen just once. Sequencing used naive CD8+ T cells from PBMCs. V usage is TRBV2 and J usage is TRBJ1-5; perhaps TRBD1 as D (5 bases). This receptor was taken from a man between 18 and 35 years old in good health. Some clones in this sample may be carry-over from other donors' samples. CDR3 DNA: TGTGCCAGCAAAAGGGAAGGGGTTACTGGCCCGAATCAGCCCCAGCATTTT. It codes for CASKREGVTGPNQPQHF.